This T cell receptor beta chain stems from a study of blood T cell repertoires in COVID-19. Study background: Specimens from acute and convalescent COVID-19 originated in the United States, Italy and Spain.

Original processing notes: Amplification of reference gene primers was used by the study to estimate nucleated cell counts. Sequenced by immunoSEQ multiplex PCR; TCRdb stores in-frame clones only, minus some. Clonal size and the V and J genes are those of that table, whereas D and trimming came from the DNA. Of around 280,000 clones listed, under 90% are singletons. The specimen was PBMCs or T cells enriched from blood (not recorded which). This receptor was identified in a woman aged 40 to 50 who had recovered from COVID-19.

The CDR3 loop reads CASSPGLATDTQYF. The DNA of the CDR3 is TGTGCCAGCAGCCCTGGACTAGCGACAGATACGCAGTATTTT. The chain links TRBV9 to TRBJ2-3, with TRBD2 matching over 9 bases. V lost 4 bases and J lost 3; bases outside the gene matches: 3. The germline CDR1 and CDR2 sequences are SGDLS and YYNGEE. This CDR3 has 14 amino acids.